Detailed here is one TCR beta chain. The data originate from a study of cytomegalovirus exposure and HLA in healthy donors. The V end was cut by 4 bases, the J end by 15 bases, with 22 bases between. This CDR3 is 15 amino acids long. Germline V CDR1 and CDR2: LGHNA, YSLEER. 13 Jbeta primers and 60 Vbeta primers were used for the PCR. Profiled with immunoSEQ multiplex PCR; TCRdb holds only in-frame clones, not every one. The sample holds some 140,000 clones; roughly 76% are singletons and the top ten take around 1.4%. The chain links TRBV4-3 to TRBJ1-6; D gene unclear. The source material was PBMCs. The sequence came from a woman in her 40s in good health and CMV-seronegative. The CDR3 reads CASSLTSDPASGLHF. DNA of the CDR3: TGCGCCAGCAGCCTCACTAGCGACCCGGCCTCAGGCCTCCACTTT.